This TCR beta chain was identified in a study of blood T cell repertoires in COVID-19. Study-level background: Donors in the United States, Italy and Spain gave samples during acute or convalescent COVID-19.

Measured with immunoSEQ multiplex PCR; TCRdb has only the in-frame clones, and not every one. The profile shows about 270,000 clones, around 88% of them singletons. Sequences were obtained from peripheral blood. The sequence was collected from a woman in her seventies with COVID-19, enrolled during active disease.

The CDR3 spells CASSLDVALAPLHF. CDR3 bases: TGCGCCAGCAGCTTGGACGTAGCACTTGCACCCCTCCACTTT. This chain uses TRBV5-1 with TRBJ1-6; D uncertain. Trimming left V 0 bases short and J 11 bases short, with 12 bases between. Germline CDR1 reads SGHRS; CDR2 reads YFSETQ. This CDR3 is 14 amino acids long. Combining the CDR3 with reference TRBV5-1 and TRBJ1-6 gives the whole variable domain KAGVTQTPRYLIKTRGQQVTLSCSPISGHRSVSWYQQTPGQGLQFLFEYFSETQRNKGNFPGRFSGRQFSNSRSEMNVSTLELGDSALYLCASSLDVALAPLHFGNGTRLTVT.